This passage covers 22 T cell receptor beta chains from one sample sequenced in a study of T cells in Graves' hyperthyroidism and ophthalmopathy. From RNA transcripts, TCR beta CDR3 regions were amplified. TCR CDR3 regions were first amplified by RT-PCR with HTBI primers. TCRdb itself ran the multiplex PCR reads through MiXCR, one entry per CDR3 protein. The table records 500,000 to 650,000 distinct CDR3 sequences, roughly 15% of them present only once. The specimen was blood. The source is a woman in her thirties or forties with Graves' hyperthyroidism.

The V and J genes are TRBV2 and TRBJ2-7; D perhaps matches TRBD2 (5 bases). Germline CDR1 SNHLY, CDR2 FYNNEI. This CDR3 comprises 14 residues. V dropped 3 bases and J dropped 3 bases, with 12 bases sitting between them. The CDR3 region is CASSEEEGLYEQYF. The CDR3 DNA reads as TGTGCCAGCAGTGAGGAAGAGGGCCTCTACGAGCAGTACTTC.

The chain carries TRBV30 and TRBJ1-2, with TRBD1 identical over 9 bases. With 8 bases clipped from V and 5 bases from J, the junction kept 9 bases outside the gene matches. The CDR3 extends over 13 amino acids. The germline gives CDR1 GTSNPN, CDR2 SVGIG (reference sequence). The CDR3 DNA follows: TGTGCCGGGACCCCGGGGACAGGGTATGGCTACACCTTC. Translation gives CAGTPGTGYGYTF.

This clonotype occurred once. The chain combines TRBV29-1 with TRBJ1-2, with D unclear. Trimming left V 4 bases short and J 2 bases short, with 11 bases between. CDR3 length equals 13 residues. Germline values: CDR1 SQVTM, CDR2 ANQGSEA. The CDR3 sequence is CSVGSGQNYGYTF. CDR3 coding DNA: TGCAGCGTTGGCTCGGGTCAGAACTATGGCTACACCTTC.

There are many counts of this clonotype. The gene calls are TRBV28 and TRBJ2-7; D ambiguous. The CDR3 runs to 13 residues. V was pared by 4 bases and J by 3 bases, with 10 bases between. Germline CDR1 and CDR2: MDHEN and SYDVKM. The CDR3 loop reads CASSYLTVYEQYF. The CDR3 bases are TGTGCCAGCAGTTACCTAACAGTCTACGAGCAGTACTTC.

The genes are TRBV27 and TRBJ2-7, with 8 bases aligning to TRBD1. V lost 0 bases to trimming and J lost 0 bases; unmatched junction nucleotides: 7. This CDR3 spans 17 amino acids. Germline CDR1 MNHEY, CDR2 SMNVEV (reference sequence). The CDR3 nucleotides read TGTGCCAGCAGTTTATCAAACAGACAGGGGAACTCCTACGAGCAGTACTTC. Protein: CASSLSNRQGNSYEQYF.

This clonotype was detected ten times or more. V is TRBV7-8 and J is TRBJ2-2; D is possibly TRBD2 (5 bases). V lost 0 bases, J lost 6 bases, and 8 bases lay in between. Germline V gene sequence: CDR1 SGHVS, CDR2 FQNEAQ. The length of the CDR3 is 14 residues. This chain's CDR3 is CASSLAGRAGELFF. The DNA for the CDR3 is TGTGCCAGCAGCTTAGCAGGGCGGGCCGGGGAGCTGTTTTTT.

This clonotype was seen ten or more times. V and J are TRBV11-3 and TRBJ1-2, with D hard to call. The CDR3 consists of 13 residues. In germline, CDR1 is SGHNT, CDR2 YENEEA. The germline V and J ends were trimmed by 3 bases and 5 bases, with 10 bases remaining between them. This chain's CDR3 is CASSFETVYGYTF. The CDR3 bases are TGTGCCAGCAGCTTCGAGACGGTATATGGCTACACCTTC.

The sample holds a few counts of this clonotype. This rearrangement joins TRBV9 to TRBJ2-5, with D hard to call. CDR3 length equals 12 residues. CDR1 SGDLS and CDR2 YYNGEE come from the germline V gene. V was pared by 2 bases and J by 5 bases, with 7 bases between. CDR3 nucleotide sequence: TGTGCCAGCAGCGTCGAACCTGAGACCCAGTACTTC. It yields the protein CASSVEPETQYF.

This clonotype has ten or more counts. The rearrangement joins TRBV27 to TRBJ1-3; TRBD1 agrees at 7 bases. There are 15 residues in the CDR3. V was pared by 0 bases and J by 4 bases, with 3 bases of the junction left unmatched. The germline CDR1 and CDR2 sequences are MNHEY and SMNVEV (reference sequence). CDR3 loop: CASSLSRGKGNTIYF. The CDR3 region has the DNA TGTGCCAGCAGTTTATCCAGGGGGAAAGGAAACACCATATATTTT.

In nucleotides, the CDR3 is TGTGCCAGCAAAAGGGGGACGACTCATGGGGCAGATACGCAGTATTTT. Its protein is CASKRGTTHGADTQYF. The genes are TRBV27 and TRBJ2-3; TRBD1 might be the D (6 bases). Germline V CDR1 and CDR2: MNHEY, SMNVEV (reference sequence). V lost 7 bases, J lost 4 bases, and 21 bases lay in between. This CDR3 has 16 residues.

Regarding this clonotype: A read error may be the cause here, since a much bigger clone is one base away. CDR3 DNA: TGTGCCAGCAGCCACCAGCCCAATGAGCAGTACTTC. Protein sequence: CASSHQPNEQYF. This rearrangement joins TRBV3-1 to TRBJ2-1; D is unresolved. The DNA end lines up better with TRBJ2-7; the J call may be wrong. The CDR3 spans 12 residues. Per the germline V gene, CDR1 is LGHDT and CDR2 is YNNKEL (reference sequence).

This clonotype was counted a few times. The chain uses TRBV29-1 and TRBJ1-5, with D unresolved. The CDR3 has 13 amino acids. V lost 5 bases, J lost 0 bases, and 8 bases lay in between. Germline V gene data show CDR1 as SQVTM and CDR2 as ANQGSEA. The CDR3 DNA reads TGCAGCGTTCGCGATGGTAGCAATCAGCCCCAGCATTTT. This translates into CSVRDGSNQPQHF.

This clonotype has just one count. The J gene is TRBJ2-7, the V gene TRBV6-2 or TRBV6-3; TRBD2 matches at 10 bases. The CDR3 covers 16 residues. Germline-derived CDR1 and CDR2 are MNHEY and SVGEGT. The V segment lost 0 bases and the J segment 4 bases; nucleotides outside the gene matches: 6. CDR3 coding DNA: TGTGCCAGCAGTTACTCTTCTAGCGGGAGTCGGTACGAGCAGTACTTC. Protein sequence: CASSYSSSGSRYEQYF.

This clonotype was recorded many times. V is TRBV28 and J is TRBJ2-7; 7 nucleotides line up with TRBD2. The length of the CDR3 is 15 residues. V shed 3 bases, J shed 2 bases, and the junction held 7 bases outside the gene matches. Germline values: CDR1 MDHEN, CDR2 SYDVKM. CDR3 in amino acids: CASSFPSSGTYEQYF. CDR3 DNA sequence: TGTGCCAGCAGTTTCCCCTCTAGCGGAACCTACGAGCAGTACTTC.

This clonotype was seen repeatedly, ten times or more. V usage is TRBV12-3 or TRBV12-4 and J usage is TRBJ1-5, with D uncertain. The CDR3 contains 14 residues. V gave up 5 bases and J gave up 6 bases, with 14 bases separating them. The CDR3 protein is CASSPPGVGQPQHF. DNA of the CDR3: TGTGCCAGCAGTCCCCCCGGGGTCGGTCAGCCCCAGCATTTT.

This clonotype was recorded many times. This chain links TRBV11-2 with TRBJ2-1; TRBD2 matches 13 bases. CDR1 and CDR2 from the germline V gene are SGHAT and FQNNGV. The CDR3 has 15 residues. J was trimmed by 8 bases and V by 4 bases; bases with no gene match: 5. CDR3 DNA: TGTGCCAGCAGCTCCACTAGCGGGAGGGTGGATGAGCAGTTCTTC. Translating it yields CASSSTSGRVDEQFF.

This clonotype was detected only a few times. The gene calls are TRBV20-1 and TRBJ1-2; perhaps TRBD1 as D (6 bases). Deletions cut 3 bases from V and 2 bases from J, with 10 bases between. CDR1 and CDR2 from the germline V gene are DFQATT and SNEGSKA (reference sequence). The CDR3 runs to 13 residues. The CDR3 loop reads CSASQGFNYGYTF. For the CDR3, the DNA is TGCAGTGCTAGCCAGGGGTTCAACTATGGCTACACCTTC.

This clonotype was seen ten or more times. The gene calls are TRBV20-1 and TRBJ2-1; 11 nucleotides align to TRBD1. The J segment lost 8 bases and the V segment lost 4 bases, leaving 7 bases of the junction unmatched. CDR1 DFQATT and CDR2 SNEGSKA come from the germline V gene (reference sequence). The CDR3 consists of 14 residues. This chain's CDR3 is CSAKPGQGVYEQFF. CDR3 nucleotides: TGCAGTGCTAAGCCGGGACAGGGGGTTTATGAGCAGTTCTTC.

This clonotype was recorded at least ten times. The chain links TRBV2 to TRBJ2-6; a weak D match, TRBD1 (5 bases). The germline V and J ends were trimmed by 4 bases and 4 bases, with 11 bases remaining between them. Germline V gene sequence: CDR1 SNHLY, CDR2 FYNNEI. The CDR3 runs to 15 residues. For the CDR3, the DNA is TGTGCCAGCAGTGTAGAAGGGGTAGGGGCCAACGTCCTGACTTTC. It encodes CASSVEGVGANVLTF.

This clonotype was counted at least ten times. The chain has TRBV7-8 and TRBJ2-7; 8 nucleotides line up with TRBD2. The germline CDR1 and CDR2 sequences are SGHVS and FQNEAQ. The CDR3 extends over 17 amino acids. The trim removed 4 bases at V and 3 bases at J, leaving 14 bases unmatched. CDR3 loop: CASSSSPGRAGGYEQYF. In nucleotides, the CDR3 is TGTGCCAGCAGCTCTAGCCCCGGGAGGGCGGGAGGCTACGAGCAGTACTTC.

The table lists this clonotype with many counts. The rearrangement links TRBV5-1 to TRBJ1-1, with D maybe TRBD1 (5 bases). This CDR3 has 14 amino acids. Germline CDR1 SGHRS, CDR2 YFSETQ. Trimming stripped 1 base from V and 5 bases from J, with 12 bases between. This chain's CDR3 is CASSLMGEGTEAFF. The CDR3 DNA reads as TGCGCCAGCAGCTTGATGGGGGAGGGGACTGAAGCTTTCTTT.

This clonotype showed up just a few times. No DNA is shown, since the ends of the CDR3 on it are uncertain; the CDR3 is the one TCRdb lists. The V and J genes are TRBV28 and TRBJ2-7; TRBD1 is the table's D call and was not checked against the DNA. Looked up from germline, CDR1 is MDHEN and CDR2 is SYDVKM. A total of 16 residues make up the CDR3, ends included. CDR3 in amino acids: CASSSSTGIISYEQYF.